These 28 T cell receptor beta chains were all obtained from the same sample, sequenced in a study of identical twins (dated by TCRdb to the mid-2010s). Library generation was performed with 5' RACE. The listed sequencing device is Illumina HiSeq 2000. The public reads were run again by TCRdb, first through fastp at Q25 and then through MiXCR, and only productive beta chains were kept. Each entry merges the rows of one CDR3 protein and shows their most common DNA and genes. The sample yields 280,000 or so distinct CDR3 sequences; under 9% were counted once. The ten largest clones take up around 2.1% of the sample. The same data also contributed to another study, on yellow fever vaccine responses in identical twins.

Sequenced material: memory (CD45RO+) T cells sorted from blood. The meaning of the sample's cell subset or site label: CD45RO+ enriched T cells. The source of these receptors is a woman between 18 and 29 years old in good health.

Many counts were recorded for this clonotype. This CDR3 is CASDSVGGQNTGELFF. In DNA, the CDR3 is TGCGCCAGCGACTCTGTTGGGGGACAGAACACCGGGGAGCTGTTTTTT. The rearrangement joins TRBV5-1 to TRBJ2-2, with D tentatively TRBD1 (6 bases). The germline V gene has CDR1 SGHRS and CDR2 YFSETQ. There are 16 residues in the CDR3. V was clipped by 7 bases and J by 1 base, with 17 bases between them. Full variable domain (outside the CDR3, taken from reference TRBV5-1 and TRBJ2-2): KAGVTQTPRYLIKTRGQQVTLSCSPISGHRSVSWYQQTPGQGLQFLFEYFSETQRNKGNFPGRFSGRQFSNSRSEMNVSTLELGDSALYLCASDSVGGQNTGELFFGEGSRLTVL.

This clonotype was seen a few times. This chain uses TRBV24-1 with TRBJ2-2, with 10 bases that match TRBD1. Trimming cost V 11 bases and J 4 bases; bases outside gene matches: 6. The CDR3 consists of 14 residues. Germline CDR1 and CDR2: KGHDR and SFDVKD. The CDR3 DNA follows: TGTGCCATCGGGACAGGGGTAGGCACCGGGGAGCTGTTTTTT. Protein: CAIGTGVGTGELFF.

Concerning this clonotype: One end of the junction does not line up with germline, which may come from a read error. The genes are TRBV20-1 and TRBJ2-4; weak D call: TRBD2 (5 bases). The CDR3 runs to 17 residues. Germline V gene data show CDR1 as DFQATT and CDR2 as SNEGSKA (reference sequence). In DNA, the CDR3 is TGCAGTGCTAGAGATCTCCAGGAGACCCTAGCCAAAAACATTCTGTACTTC. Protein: CSARDLQETLAKNILYF.

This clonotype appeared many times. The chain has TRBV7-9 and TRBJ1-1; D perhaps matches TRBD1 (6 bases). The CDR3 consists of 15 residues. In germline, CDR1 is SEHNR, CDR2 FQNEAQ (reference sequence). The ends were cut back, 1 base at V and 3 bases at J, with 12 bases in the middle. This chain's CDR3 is CASSLGRGSDTEAFF. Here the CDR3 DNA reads TGTGCCAGCAGCTTAGGTAGGGGGTCGGACACTGAAGCTTTCTTT. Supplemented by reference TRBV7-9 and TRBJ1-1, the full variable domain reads DTGVSQNPRHKITKRGQNVTFRCDPISEHNRLYWYRQTLGQGPEFLTYFQNEAQLEKSRLLSDRFSAERPKGSFSTLEIQRTEQGDSAMYLCASSLGRGSDTEAFFGQGTRLTVV.

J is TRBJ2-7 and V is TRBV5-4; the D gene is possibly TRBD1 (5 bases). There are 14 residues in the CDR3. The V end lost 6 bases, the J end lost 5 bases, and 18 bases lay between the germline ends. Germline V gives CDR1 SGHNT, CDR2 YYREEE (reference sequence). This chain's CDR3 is CASTVSGRSDEQYF. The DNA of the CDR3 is TGTGCCAGCACTGTGTCAGGGCGGAGCGACGAGCAGTACTTC.

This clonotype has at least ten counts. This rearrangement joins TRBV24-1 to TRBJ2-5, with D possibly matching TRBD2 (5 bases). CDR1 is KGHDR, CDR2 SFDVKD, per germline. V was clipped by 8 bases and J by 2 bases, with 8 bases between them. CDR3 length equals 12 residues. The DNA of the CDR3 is TGTGCCACCAAAGGACTGCAAGAGACCCAGTACTTC. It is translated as CATKGLQETQYF.

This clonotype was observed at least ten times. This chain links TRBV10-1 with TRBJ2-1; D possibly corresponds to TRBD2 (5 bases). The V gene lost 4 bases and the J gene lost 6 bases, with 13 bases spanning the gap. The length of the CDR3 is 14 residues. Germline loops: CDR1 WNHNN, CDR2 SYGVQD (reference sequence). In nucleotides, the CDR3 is TGCGCCAGCAGTGGTGGGCTAGGAGGCAATGAGCAGTTCTTC. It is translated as CASSGGLGGNEQFF.

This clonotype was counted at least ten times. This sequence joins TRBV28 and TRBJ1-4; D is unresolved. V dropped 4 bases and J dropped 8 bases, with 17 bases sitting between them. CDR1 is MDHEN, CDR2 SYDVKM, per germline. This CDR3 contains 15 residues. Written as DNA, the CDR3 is TGTGCCAGCAGTTCCCGCACCTTGCTGGTGGAAAAACTGTTTTTT. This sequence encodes CASSSRTLLVEKLFF. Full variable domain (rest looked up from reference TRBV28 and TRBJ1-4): DVKVTQSSRYLVKRTGEKVFLECVQDMDHENMFWYRQDPGLGLRLIYFSYDVKMKEKGDIPEGYSVSREKKERFSLILESASTNQTSMYLCASSSRTLLVEKLFFGSGTQLSVL.

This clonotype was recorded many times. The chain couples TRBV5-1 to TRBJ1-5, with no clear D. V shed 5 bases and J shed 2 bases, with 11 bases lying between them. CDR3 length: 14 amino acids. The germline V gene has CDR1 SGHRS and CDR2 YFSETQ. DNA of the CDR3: TGCGCCAGCAGGCCCGGGGAGGGCAATCAGCCCCAGCATTTT. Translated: CASRPGEGNQPQHF.

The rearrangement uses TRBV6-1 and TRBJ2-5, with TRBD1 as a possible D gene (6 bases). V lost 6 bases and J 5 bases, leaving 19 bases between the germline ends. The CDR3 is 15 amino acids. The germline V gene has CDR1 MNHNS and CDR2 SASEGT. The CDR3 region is CASSFEARGRETQYF. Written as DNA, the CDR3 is TGTGCCAGCAGCTTTGAGGCCAGGGGACGGGAGACCCAGTACTTC.

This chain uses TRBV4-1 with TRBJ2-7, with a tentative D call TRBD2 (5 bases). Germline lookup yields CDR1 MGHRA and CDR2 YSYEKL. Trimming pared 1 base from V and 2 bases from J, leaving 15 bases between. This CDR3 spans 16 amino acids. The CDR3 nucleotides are TGCGCCAGCAGCCAAGGGGCGGGTGCACCCCCCTACGAGCAGTACTTC. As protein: CASSQGAGAPPYEQYF.

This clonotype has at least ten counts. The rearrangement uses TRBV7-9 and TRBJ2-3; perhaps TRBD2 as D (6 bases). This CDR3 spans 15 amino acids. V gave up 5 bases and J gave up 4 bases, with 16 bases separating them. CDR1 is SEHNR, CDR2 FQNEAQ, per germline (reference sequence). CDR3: CASSHYRDWADTQYF. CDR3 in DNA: TGTGCCAGCAGCCATTATCGGGACTGGGCAGATACGCAGTATTTT.

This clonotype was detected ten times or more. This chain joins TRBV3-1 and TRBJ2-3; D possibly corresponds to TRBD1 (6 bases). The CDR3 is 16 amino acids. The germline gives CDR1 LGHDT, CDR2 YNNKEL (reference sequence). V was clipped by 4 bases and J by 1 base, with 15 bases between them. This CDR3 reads CASSPPLTGRTDTQYF. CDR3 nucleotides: TGTGCCAGCAGCCCACCTCTGACAGGCCGCACAGATACGCAGTATTTT.

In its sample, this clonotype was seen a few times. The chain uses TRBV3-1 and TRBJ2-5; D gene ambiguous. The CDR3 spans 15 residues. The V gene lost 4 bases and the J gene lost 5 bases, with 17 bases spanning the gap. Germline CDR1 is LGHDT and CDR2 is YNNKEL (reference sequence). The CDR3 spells CASSRRSWKVETQYF. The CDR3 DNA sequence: TGTGCCAGCAGCCGACGATCTTGGAAAGTGGAGACCCAGTACTTC.

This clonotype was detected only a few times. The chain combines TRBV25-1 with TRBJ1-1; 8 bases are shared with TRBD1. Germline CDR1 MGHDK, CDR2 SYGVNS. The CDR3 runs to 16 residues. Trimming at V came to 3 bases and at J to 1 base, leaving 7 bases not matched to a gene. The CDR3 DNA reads TGTGCCAGCAGTGATATAGACGGACAGGGGAACACTGAAGCTTTCTTT. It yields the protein CASSDIDGQGNTEAFF. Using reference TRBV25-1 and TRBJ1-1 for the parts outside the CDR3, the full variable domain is EADIYQTPRYLVIGTGKKITLECSQTMGHDKMYWYQQDPGMELHLIHYSYGVNSTEKGDLSSESTVSRIRTEHFPLTLESARPSHTSQYLCASSDIDGQGNTEAFFGQGTRLTVV.

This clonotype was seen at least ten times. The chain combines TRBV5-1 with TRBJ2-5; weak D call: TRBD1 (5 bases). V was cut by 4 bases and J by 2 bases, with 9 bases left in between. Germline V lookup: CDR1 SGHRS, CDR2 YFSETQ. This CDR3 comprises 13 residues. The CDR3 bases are TGCGCCAGCAGCGCCCAGGGTCAAGAGACCCAGTACTTC. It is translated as CASSAQGQETQYF. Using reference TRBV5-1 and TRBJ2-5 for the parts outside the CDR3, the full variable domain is KAGVTQTPRYLIKTRGQQVTLSCSPISGHRSVSWYQQTPGQGLQFLFEYFSETQRNKGNFPGRFSGRQFSNSRSEMNVSTLELGDSALYLCASSAQGQETQYFGPGTRLLVL.

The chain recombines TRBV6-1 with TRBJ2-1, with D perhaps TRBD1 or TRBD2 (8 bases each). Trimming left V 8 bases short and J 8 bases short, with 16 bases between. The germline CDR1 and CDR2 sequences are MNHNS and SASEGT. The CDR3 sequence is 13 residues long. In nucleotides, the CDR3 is TGTGCCAGCGCGGGAGGACAGGGTCATGAGCAGTTCTTC. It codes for CASAGGQGHEQFF.

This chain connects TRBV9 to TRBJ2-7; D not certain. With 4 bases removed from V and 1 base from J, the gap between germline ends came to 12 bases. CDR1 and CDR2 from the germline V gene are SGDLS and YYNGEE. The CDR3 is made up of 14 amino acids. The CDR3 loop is CASSPQTQSYEQYF. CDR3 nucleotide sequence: TGTGCCAGCAGCCCCCAGACACAATCCTACGAGCAGTACTTC. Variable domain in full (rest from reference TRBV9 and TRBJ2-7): DSGVTQTPKHLITATGQRVTLRCSPRSGDLSVYWYQQSLDQGLQFLIQYYNGEERAKGNILERFSAQQFPDLHSELNLSSLELGDSALYFCASSPQTQSYEQYFGPGTRLTVT.

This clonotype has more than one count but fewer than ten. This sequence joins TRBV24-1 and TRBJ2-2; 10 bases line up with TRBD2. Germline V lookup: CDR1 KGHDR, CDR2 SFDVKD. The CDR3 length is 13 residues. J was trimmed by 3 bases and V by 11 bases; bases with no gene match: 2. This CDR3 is CAIGTSDTGELFF. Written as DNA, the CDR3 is TGTGCCATTGGGACTAGCGACACCGGGGAGCTGTTTTTT.

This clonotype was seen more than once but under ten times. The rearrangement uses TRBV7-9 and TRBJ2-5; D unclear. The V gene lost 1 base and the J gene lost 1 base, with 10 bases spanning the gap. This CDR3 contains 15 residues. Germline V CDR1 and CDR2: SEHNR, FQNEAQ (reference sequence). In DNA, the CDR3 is TGTGCCAGCAGCTTAGATCTCGGAATCCAAGAGACCCAGTACTTC. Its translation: CASSLDLGIQETQYF.

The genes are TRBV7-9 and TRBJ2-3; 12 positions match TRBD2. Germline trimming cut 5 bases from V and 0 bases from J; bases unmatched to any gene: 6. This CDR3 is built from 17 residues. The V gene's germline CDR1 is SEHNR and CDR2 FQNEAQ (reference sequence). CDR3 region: CASSLLAGGASTDTQYF. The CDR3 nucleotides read TGTGCCAGCAGCCTACTAGCGGGGGGCGCAAGCACAGATACGCAGTATTTT.

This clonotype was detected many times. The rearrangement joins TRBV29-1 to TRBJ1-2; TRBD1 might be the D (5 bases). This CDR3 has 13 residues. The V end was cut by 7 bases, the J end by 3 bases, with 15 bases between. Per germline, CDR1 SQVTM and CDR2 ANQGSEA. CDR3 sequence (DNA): TGCAGCGGCTCCTCAGGGTTCGACTATGGCTACACCTTC. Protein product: CSGSSGFDYGYTF.

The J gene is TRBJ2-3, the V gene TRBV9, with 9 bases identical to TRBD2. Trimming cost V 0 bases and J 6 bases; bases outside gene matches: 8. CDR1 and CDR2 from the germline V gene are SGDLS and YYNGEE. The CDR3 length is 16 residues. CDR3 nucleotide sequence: TGTGCCAGCAGCGTAGCGGCTAGCGGGGTTGAGGATACGCAGTATTTT. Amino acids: CASSVAASGVEDTQYF.

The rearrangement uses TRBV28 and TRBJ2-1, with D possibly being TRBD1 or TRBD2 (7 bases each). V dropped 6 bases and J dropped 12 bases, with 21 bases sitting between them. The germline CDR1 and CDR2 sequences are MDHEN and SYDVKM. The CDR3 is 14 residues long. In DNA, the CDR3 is TGTGCCAGCAGCCCGGGACTAACAGGGGTCCTGCAGTTCTTC. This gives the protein CASSPGLTGVLQFF. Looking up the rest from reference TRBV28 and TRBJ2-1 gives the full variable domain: DVKVTQSSRYLVKRTGEKVFLECVQDMDHENMFWYRQDPGLGLRLIYFSYDVKMKEKGDIPEGYSVSREKKERFSLILESASTNQTSMYLCASSPGLTGVLQFFGPGTRLTVL.

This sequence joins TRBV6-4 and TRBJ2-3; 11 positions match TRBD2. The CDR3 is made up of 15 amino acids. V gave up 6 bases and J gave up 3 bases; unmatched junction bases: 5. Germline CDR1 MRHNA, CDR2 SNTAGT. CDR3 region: CASSASGGITDTQYF. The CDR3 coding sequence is TGTGCCAGCAGCGCTAGCGGGGGGATTACAGATACGCAGTATTTT.

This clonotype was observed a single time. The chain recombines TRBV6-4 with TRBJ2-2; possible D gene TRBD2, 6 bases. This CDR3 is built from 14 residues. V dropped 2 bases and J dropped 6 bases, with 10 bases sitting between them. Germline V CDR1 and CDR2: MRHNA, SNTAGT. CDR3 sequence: CASSDVTSSGELFF. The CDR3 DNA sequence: TGTGCCAGCAGTGACGTGACTAGTTCCGGGGAGCTGTTTTTT.

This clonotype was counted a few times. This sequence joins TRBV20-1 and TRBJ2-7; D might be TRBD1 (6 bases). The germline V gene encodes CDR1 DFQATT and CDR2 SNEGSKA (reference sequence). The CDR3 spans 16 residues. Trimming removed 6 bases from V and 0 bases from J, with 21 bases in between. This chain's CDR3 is CSATSPTGFSSYEQYF. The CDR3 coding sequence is TGCAGTGCAACCTCCCCGACAGGCTTTAGCTCCTACGAGCAGTACTTC.

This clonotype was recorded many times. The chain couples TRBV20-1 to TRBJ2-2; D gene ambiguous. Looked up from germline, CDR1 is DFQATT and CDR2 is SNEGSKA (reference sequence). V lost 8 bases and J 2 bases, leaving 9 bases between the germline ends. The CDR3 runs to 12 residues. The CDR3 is CSSRANTGELFF. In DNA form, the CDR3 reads TGCAGTTCCCGGGCTAACACCGGGGAGCTGTTTTTT.